This T cell receptor beta chain was documented in a study of blood T cell repertoires in COVID-19. About the research overall: COVID-19 samples, acute and convalescent, were from the United States, Italy and Spain.

In the study's own analysis: Estimates of nucleated cell counts were drawn from the amplification of reference gene primers. Some clones are missing from TCRdb's copy, which holds only in-frame ones; the method was immunoSEQ multiplex PCR. V, J and clone size derive from that table, while D and trimming were established from the DNA sequence. The sample consists of about 120,000 clones, 80% to 90% of them appearing once. This CDR3 has 14 residues. Trimming took 7 bases from V and 2 from J; bases not matched to a gene: 5. Germline CDR1 and CDR2: MNHNY and SVGAGI (reference sequence). The chain employs TRBV6-6 and TRBJ2-7; 10 bases are a match to TRBD2. The receptor was isolated from a woman between 45 and 65 years old with active or convalescent COVID-19. Source material: peripheral blood. Here the CDR3 DNA reads TGTGCCAGCATCGGGACTAGCGAGGCCTACGAGCAGTACTTC. Amino acids: CASIGTSEAYEQYF.